This is a list of T cell receptor beta chains from one sample in a study of blood T cell repertoires in COVID-19. The repertoire was sequenced with immunoSEQ multiplex PCR; TCRdb's copy has only in-frame clones and lacks some. This sample has a few hundred thousand clones, with 80% to 90% found just once. Sequences were obtained from PBMCs or T cells enriched from blood (not recorded which). Receptors originate from a woman between 40 and 50 years old with acute COVID-19. Each CDR3 is given with its conserved first and last residue. D genes are given only for firm matches. Rows may omit the clone size; those that give it use once, few, many or a size class.

v_call: TRBV19
clone_size: -
j_call: TRBJ2-6
d_call: TRBD1
cdr3_aa: CASTIRDSGSGANVLTF
cdr3_nt: TGTGCCAGTACAATCCGGGACAGCGGCTCTGGGGCCAACGTCCTGACTTTC

v_call: TRBV27
clone_size: few
j_call: TRBJ2-1
d_call: -
cdr3_aa: CASSYKGIVVEQFF
cdr3_nt: TGTGCCAGCAGTTACAAGGGGATAGTGGTTGAGCAGTTCTTC

v_call: TRBV9
clone_size: -
j_call: TRBJ2-1
d_call: -
cdr3_aa: CASSSNVGGRNEQFF
cdr3_nt: TGTGCCAGCAGCTCAAACGTGGGGGGTAGGAATGAGCAGTTCTTC

v_call: TRBV4-2
clone_size: -
j_call: TRBJ2-2
d_call: TRBD1
cdr3_aa: CASSPRTGGPGELFF
cdr3_nt: TGTGCCAGCAGCCCCCGGACAGGGGGCCCCGGGGAGCTGTTTTTT

v_call: TRBV28
clone_size: -
j_call: TRBJ2-7
d_call: -
cdr3_aa: CASSPPGSVKEQYF
cdr3_nt: TGTGCCAGCAGTCCCCCAGGGTCAGTCAAAGAGCAGTACTTC

v_call: TRBV6-5
clone_size: -
j_call: TRBJ2-7
d_call: TRBD1
cdr3_aa: CASSSPDRPPYEQYF
cdr3_nt: TGTGCCAGCAGTTCTCCGGACAGGCCTCCCTACGAGCAGTACTTC

v_call: TRBV5-6
clone_size: -
j_call: TRBJ2-7
d_call: -
cdr3_aa: CASTKTGELSYEQYF
cdr3_nt: TGTGCCAGCACCAAAACAGGTGAACTATCCTACGAGCAGTACTTC

v_call: TRBV13
clone_size: once
j_call: TRBJ2-3
d_call: -
cdr3_aa: CASSLGFPVAQYF
cdr3_nt: TGTGCCAGCAGCTTAGGGTTTCCAGTCGCGCAGTATTTT

v_call: TRBV5-5
clone_size: -
j_call: TRBJ1-1
d_call: -
cdr3_aa: CASSFSMNTEAFF
cdr3_nt: TGTGCCAGCAGCTTCAGTATGAACACTGAAGCTTTCTTT

v_call: TRBV11-3
clone_size: -
j_call: TRBJ2-1
d_call: -
cdr3_aa: CASSLGQGNEQFF
cdr3_nt: TGTGCCAGCAGCTTAGGTCAGGGGAATGAGCAGTTCTTC

v_call: TRBV28
clone_size: -
j_call: TRBJ1-5
d_call: -
cdr3_aa: CASSFARQLNQPQHF
cdr3_nt: TGTGCCAGCAGTTTCGCCCGACAGCTCAATCAGCCCCAGCATTTT

v_call: TRBV28
clone_size: -
j_call: TRBJ2-5
d_call: -
cdr3_aa: CASTAGWEKETQYF
cdr3_nt: TGTGCCAGCACCGCTGGCTGGGAGAAAGAGACCCAGTACTTC

v_call: TRBV11-2
clone_size: -
j_call: TRBJ2-2
d_call: -
cdr3_aa: CASSFGGTGELFF
cdr3_nt: TGTGCCAGCAGCTTCGGGGGAACCGGGGAGCTGTTTTTT

v_call: TRBV5-1
clone_size: -
j_call: TRBJ2-7
d_call: TRBD2
cdr3_aa: CASSREGYEQYF
cdr3_nt: TGCGCCAGCAGCCGGGAGGGCTACGAGCAGTACTTC

v_call: TRBV28
clone_size: -
j_call: TRBJ2-5
d_call: TRBD1
cdr3_aa: CASSDRGAVNGETQYF
cdr3_nt: TGTGCCAGCAGTGACAGGGGCGCTGTTAATGGGGAGACCCAGTACTTC

v_call: TRBV27
clone_size: once
j_call: TRBJ2-1
d_call: -
cdr3_aa: CASSHYNEQFF
cdr3_nt: TGTGCCAGCAGTCACTACAATGAGCAGTTCTTC

v_call: TRBV29-1
clone_size: once
j_call: TRBJ1-4
d_call: TRBD1
cdr3_aa: CSVGTGANEKLFF
cdr3_nt: TGCAGCGTTGGGACAGGCGCGAATGAAAAACTGTTTTTT

v_call: TRBV9
clone_size: -
j_call: TRBJ1-1
d_call: -
cdr3_aa: CASSALYGTEAFF
cdr3_nt: TGTGCCAGCAGCGCACTCTACGGCACTGAAGCTTTCTTT

v_call: TRBV15
clone_size: -
j_call: TRBJ2-4
d_call: -
cdr3_aa: CATSRDGGQAKNIQYF
cdr3_nt: TGTGCCACCAGCAGAGATGGAGGCCAAGCCAAAAACATTCAGTACTTC

v_call: TRBV6-4
clone_size: few
j_call: TRBJ1-2
d_call: -
cdr3_aa: CASSATRGALNYGYTF
cdr3_nt: TGTGCCAGCAGTGCAACTCGCGGAGCCTTAAACTATGGCTACACCTTC

v_call: TRBV14
clone_size: few
j_call: TRBJ2-7
d_call: -
cdr3_aa: CASSQGETGFRRYEQYF
cdr3_nt: TGTGCCAGCAGCCAGGGGGAGACAGGCTTCAGGCGCTACGAGCAGTACTTC

v_call: TRBV20-1
clone_size: once
j_call: TRBJ2-7
d_call: -
cdr3_aa: CSASSSRGSSYEQYF
cdr3_nt: TGCAGTGCTAGTTCATCTCGGGGAAGCTCCTACGAGCAGTACTTC

v_call: TRBV7-6
clone_size: -
j_call: TRBJ2-2
d_call: TRBD1
cdr3_aa: CASSPRTGGSGELFF
cdr3_nt: TGTGCCAGCAGCCCTCGGACAGGGGGATCCGGGGAGCTGTTTTTT

v_call: TRBV29-1
clone_size: -
j_call: TRBJ2-5
d_call: -
cdr3_aa: CSVVESAQYF
cdr3_nt: TGCAGCGTTGTCGAGTCGGCCCAGTACTTC

v_call: TRBV24-1
clone_size: -
j_call: TRBJ2-1
d_call: TRBD2
cdr3_aa: CATSDPIAGRYNEQFF
cdr3_nt: TGTGCCACCAGTGACCCTATAGCGGGACGCTACAATGAGCAGTTCTTC

v_call: TRBV18
clone_size: -
j_call: TRBJ2-7
d_call: TRBD2
cdr3_aa: CASSPQLAGGNDEQYF
cdr3_nt: TGTGCCAGCTCACCTCAATTAGCGGGAGGTAACGACGAGCAGTACTTC

v_call: TRBV28
clone_size: -
j_call: TRBJ1-5
d_call: -
cdr3_aa: CASREQAWGQPQHF
cdr3_nt: TGTGCCAGCAGGGAACAGGCCTGGGGCCAGCCCCAGCATTTT

v_call: TRBV13
clone_size: -
j_call: TRBJ1-1
d_call: -
cdr3_aa: CASSQNGAFF
cdr3_nt: TGTGCCAGCAGCCAGAACGGGGCTTTCTTT

v_call: TRBV12-3/TRBV12-4
clone_size: few
j_call: TRBJ1-5
d_call: -
cdr3_aa: CASRQGNNQPQHF
cdr3_nt: TGTGCCAGCAGGCAGGGAAACAATCAGCCCCAGCATTTT

v_call: TRBV6-5
clone_size: -
j_call: TRBJ2-7
d_call: TRBD1
cdr3_aa: CASSPRQGAYEQYF
cdr3_nt: TGTGCCAGCAGCCCGCGACAGGGGGCCTACGAGCAGTACTTC

v_call: TRBV9
clone_size: -
j_call: TRBJ2-5
d_call: TRBD2
cdr3_aa: CASSVGVAGTETQYF
cdr3_nt: TGTGCCAGCAGCGTAGGGGTAGCGGGAACAGAGACCCAGTACTTC

v_call: TRBV29-1
clone_size: -
j_call: TRBJ2-2
d_call: -
cdr3_aa: CSVVGGTGELFF
cdr3_nt: TGCAGCGTTGTTGGGGGGACCGGGGAGCTGTTTTTT

v_call: TRBV9
clone_size: -
j_call: TRBJ2-3
d_call: -
cdr3_aa: CASSGSATTDTQYF
cdr3_nt: TGTGCCAGCAGCGGGAGCGCCACCACAGATACGCAGTATTTT

v_call: TRBV27
clone_size: -
j_call: TRBJ1-5
d_call: -
cdr3_aa: CASSLAAVSGQPQHF
cdr3_nt: TGTGCCAGCAGTCTGGCCGCGGTTTCGGGACAGCCCCAGCATTTT

v_call: TRBV7-6
clone_size: -
j_call: TRBJ2-3
d_call: -
cdr3_aa: CASSSPIEEGDTQYF
cdr3_nt: TGTGCCAGCAGCTCTCCGATAGAAGAGGGAGATACGCAGTATTTT

v_call: TRBV5-1
clone_size: -
j_call: TRBJ2-1
d_call: TRBD2
cdr3_aa: CASRHGAGGSNEQFF
cdr3_nt: TGCGCCAGCAGGCACGGGGCGGGAGGGTCCAATGAGCAGTTCTTC

v_call: TRBV28
clone_size: -
j_call: TRBJ1-2
d_call: -
cdr3_aa: CASGTRGYTF
cdr3_nt: TGTGCCAGCGGGACAAGGGGCTACACCTTC

v_call: TRBV24-1
clone_size: -
j_call: TRBJ2-2
d_call: -
cdr3_aa: CATSVQGIGELFF
cdr3_nt: TGTGCCACCAGTGTCCAGGGCATCGGGGAGCTGTTTTTT

v_call: TRBV5-1
clone_size: few
j_call: TRBJ2-4
d_call: TRBD1
cdr3_aa: CASSLRDRADIQYF
cdr3_nt: TGCGCCAGCAGCCTCCGGGACAGGGCTGACATTCAGTACTTC

v_call: TRBV5-1
clone_size: -
j_call: TRBJ1-2
d_call: -
cdr3_aa: CASGGDRGYGYTF
cdr3_nt: TGCGCCAGCGGAGGGGACCGGGGCTATGGCTACACCTTC

v_call: TRBV7-9
clone_size: once
j_call: TRBJ2-1
d_call: TRBD2
cdr3_aa: CASSLQGLAGVLAYNEQFF
cdr3_nt: TGTGCCAGCAGCTTACAGGGTCTAGCGGGAGTCCTGGCCTACAATGAGCAGTTCTTC

v_call: TRBV3-1/TRBV3-2
clone_size: -
j_call: TRBJ1-2
d_call: TRBD1
cdr3_aa: CASSHRDRGPGYTF
cdr3_nt: TGTGCCAGCAGCCACCGGGACAGGGGGCCTGGCTACACCTTC

v_call: TRBV27
clone_size: -
j_call: TRBJ1-2
d_call: TRBD1
cdr3_aa: CASSSIQGALTYSGYTF
cdr3_nt: TGTGCCAGCAGTTCAATACAGGGGGCCTTAACTTACTCTGGCTACACCTTC

v_call: TRBV19
clone_size: -
j_call: TRBJ2-4
d_call: -
cdr3_aa: CASSIGRANKNIQYF
cdr3_nt: TGTGCCAGTAGTATAGGCAGAGCGAACAAAAACATTCAGTACTTC

v_call: TRBV18
clone_size: -
j_call: TRBJ2-7
d_call: TRBD1
cdr3_aa: CASSPNAGTGDSYEQYF
cdr3_nt: TGTGCCAGCTCACCAAACGCCGGGACAGGAGACTCCTACGAGCAGTACTTC